This T cell receptor beta chain was sequenced during a study of T cell repertoires in aging, cancer and after chemotherapy. Study context: Donors were grouped into six age bands spanning 30 or younger through 70 or older. Millions of TCR reads were in the whole dataset.

Rearranged V-D-J TRB sequences were amplified with a mixed TRB-A/B primer pool. TCRdb processed the multiplex PCR reads anew with MiXCR; each CDR3 protein has one entry. The sample lists around 4,900 distinct CDR3 sequences, around 65% occurring once. This CDR3 spans 13 amino acids. Germline CDR1 and CDR2: GTSNPN and SVGIG (reference sequence). The template was genomic DNA from peripheral blood, not RNA. The receptor was derived from a human donor with a solid tumor. Material for sequencing was blood. The chain carries TRBV30 and TRBJ1-2; 10 bases line up with TRBD1. CDR3 amino acids: CGEGTGDYYGYTF. The CDR3 region has the DNA TGTGGGGAAGGGACAGGGGATTATTATGGCTACACCTTC.